A selection of T cell receptor beta chains follows, all from one sample in a study of T-cell memory formation after mild COVID-19. TCRdb used MiXCR to reprocess the 5' RACE reads, holding one entry per CDR3 protein. The sample lists 190,000 or so distinct CDR3 sequences, approximately 10% occurring once. Sequencing input: PBMCs or a T cell subset sorted from them (not recorded which). These receptors originate from a man aged 18 to 29 who had mild COVID-19 (a few samples of this study predate the infection). Cell type and time point are not known. Both conserved end residues are part of each CDR3. Each record gives: D gene, V gene, J gene, clone size, CDR3 protein, CDR3 DNA. The D gene is left open where the match is weak. Size tells how often a clone was seen (once, few, many) or the class of an expanded clone, and some rows leave it out.

>-|TRBV7-2|TRBJ2-1|many
CASSLFWLQSLDNEQFF
TGTGCCAGCAGCTTATTTTGGTTGCAATCTCTGGACAATGAGCAGTTCTTC
>-|TRBV19|TRBJ2-6|-
CASNFDSSGANVLTF
TGTGCCAGTAACTTTGACTCGTCTGGGGCCAACGTCCTGACTTTC
>TRBD1|TRBV29-1|TRBJ1-1|-
CSVEVLRGQGGEAFF
TGCAGCGTTGAGGTCTTACGGGGACAGGGGGGTGAAGCTTTCTTT
>TRBD1|TRBV4-2|TRBJ2-7|-
CASSSAWTGLGEQYF
TGTGCCAGCAGCTCTGCCTGGACAGGGTTGGGCGAGCAGTACTTC
>-|TRBV6-6|TRBJ1-5|-
CASSLDTRNQPQHF
TGTGCCAGCAGCCTCGACACGCGCAATCAGCCCCAGCATTTT
>-|TRBV7-9|TRBJ1-3|-
CASSWVGNTIYF
TGTGCCAGCAGCTGGGTCGGAAACACCATATATTTT
>TRBD2|TRBV5-5|TRBJ2-3|few
CASTLTGGLAGTDTQYF
TGTGCCAGCACCTTAACGGGGGGACTAGCGGGCACAGATACGCAGTATTTT
>TRBD1|TRBV29-1|TRBJ1-1|few
CSVFQSAYRGTEAFF
TGCAGCGTATTTCAGTCTGCTTACAGGGGCACTGAAGCTTTCTTT
>-|TRBV5-1|TRBJ2-4|-
CASSLTTGENIQYF
TGCGCCAGCAGCTTGACTACAGGTGAAAACATTCAGTACTTC
>-|TRBV6-6|TRBJ2-5|few
CASTAPFETQYF
TGTGCCAGCACGGCGCCCTTTGAGACCCAGTACTTC
>-|TRBV5-1|TRBJ2-1|few
CASSPQVGAVSYNEQFF
TGCGCCAGCAGCCCCCAGGTGGGGGCCGTCTCCTACAATGAGCAGTTCTTC
>TRBD1|TRBV12-5|TRBJ1-1|-
CASGLVGTENTEAFF
TGTGCTAGTGGTTTGGTAGGGACAGAGAACACTGAAGCTTTCTTT
>TRBD1|TRBV11-2|TRBJ1-4|-
CASSERGQGGVKLFF
TGTGCCAGCAGCGAAAGGGGACAGGGCGGGGTAAAACTGTTTTTT
>TRBD1|TRBV4-2|TRBJ1-5|few
CASSQSGGGTGVYQPQHF
TGTGCCAGCAGCCAAAGCGGCGGGGGGACAGGGGTTTATCAGCCCCAGCATTTT
>TRBD1|TRBV5-6|TRBJ2-3|-
CASSLWDRDRDTQYF
TGTGCCAGCAGCTTGTGGGACAGGGACAGAGATACGCAGTATTTT
>-|TRBV14|TRBJ1-2|few
CASSQERNYGYTF
TGTGCCAGCAGCCAAGAACGTAACTATGGCTACACCTTC
>-|TRBV24-1|TRBJ2-2|-
CATSDEQGAGELFF
TGTGCCACCAGTGATGAACAGGGCGCCGGGGAGCTGTTTTTT
>TRBD1|TRBV6-5|TRBJ2-7|few
CASSPRGSPSHEQYF
TGTGCCAGCAGTCCCAGGGGGTCCCCCTCCCACGAGCAGTACTTC
>-|TRBV5-1|TRBJ2-3|-
CASSLGDFHTDTQYF
TGCGCCAGCAGCTTGGGGGACTTCCACACAGATACGCAGTATTTT
>TRBD1|TRBV6-1|TRBJ1-5|few
CASSQDRGYQPQHF
TGTGCCAGCAGCCAGGACAGGGGGTACCAGCCCCAGCATTTT
>-|TRBV28|TRBJ1-1|few
CASRQPRDNTEAFF
TGTGCCAGCCGGCAACCCAGGGATAACACTGAAGCTTTCTTT
>-|TRBV7-9|TRBJ2-3|many
CASSRSQVSDTQYF
TGTGCCAGCAGCCGAAGCCAAGTGTCAGATACGCAGTATTTT
>-|TRBV7-8|TRBJ1-3|-
CASSFDRRDTIYF
TGTGCCAGCAGCTTCGACAGGAGAGACACCATATATTTT
>-|TRBV9|TRBJ1-1|-
CASSVAGRDTEAFF
TGTGCCAGCAGCGTAGCTGGCCGCGACACTGAAGCTTTCTTT
>TRBD2|TRBV6-5|TRBJ2-7|-
CASSYSGGGVYEQYF
TGTGCCAGCAGTTACTCGGGGGGGGGTGTCTACGAGCAGTACTTC
>-|TRBV6-6|TRBJ2-5|-
CASRPQGGPEETQYF
TGTGCCAGCAGACCCCAAGGGGGGCCGGAAGAGACCCAGTACTTC
>-|TRBV27|TRBJ2-3|few
CASSLSGTLPDTQYF
TGTGCCAGCAGTTTATCCGGGACCCTGCCGGATACGCAGTATTTT
>TRBD2|TRBV7-2|TRBJ2-1|few
CASSLTGGAVEFF
TGTGCCAGCAGCTTAACCGGGGGGGCCGTGGAGTTCTTC
>TRBD2|TRBV20-1|TRBJ2-1|few
CSAVWTSGNNEQFF
TGCAGTGCTGTATGGACTAGCGGTAACAATGAGCAGTTCTTC
>TRBD2|TRBV12-3/TRBV12-4|TRBJ2-1|-
CASSFFLAGKNEQFF
TGTGCCAGCAGTTTTTTCCTAGCGGGGAAAAATGAGCAGTTCTTC
>TRBD1|TRBV7-2|TRBJ2-5|few
CASSLSSDRGLGTQYF
TGTGCCAGCAGCCTAAGCTCGGACAGGGGTTTGGGGACCCAGTACTTC
>TRBD2|TRBV5-1|TRBJ2-3|few
CASQPSGGAIGDTQYF
TGCGCCAGCCAACCTAGCGGGGGGGCCATAGGAGATACGCAGTATTTT
>-|TRBV5-1|TRBJ1-1|many
CASSLGPVNTEAFF
TGCGCCAGCAGCTTGGGTCCCGTGAACACTGAAGCTTTCTTT
>TRBD1|TRBV20-1|TRBJ2-7|few
CSAIPTGTGGKQYF
TGCAGTGCAATTCCTACCGGGACAGGGGGAAAGCAGTACTTC
>TRBD1|TRBV5-1|TRBJ2-1|few
CASSLSKGAGMVNEQFF
TGCGCCAGCAGTTTAAGTAAGGGGGCCGGAATGGTAAATGAGCAGTTCTTC
>TRBD2|TRBV20-1|TRBJ2-1|-
CSAHTSGGRNEQFF
TGCAGTGCCCATACTAGCGGGGGTCGTAATGAGCAGTTCTTC
>TRBD2|TRBV20-1|TRBJ2-1|-
CSARRASGGPYNEQFF
TGCAGTGCTAGGAGGGCTAGCGGGGGACCATACAATGAGCAGTTCTTC
>-|TRBV11-2|TRBJ2-3|few
CASSLLLGTRTDTQYF
TGTGCCAGCAGCTTACTTCTGGGCACCCGCACAGATACGCAGTATTTT
>TRBD2|TRBV24-1|TRBJ2-1|-
CATSDFNQREGVDNEQFF
TGTGCCACCAGTGACTTCAATCAGCGGGAGGGGGTAGACAATGAGCAGTTCTTC
>-|TRBV19|TRBJ1-5|-
CASSIVGQPQHF
TGTGCCAGTAGTATAGTCGGGCAGCCCCAGCATTTT
>TRBD1|TRBV4-1|TRBJ1-5|few
CASSHGQGSQSNQPQHF
TGCGCCAGCAGCCACGGACAGGGTAGCCAGAGCAATCAGCCCCAGCATTTT
>-|TRBV5-1|TRBJ1-1|few
CASSPTKNTEAFF
TGCGCCAGCAGCCCAACCAAGAACACTGAAGCTTTCTTT
>TRBD1|TRBV5-1|TRBJ2-5|few
CASSLWRTGRQETQYF
TGCGCCAGCAGCTTGTGGCGGACAGGGCGACAAGAGACCCAGTACTTC
>-|TRBV7-9|TRBJ1-1|few
CASSLASGEAFF
TGTGCCAGCAGCTTAGCTTCAGGGGAAGCTTTCTTT
>-|TRBV11-2|TRBJ2-1|many
CASSLIGLDNEQFF
TGTGCCAGCAGCTTAATAGGGCTAGACAATGAGCAGTTCTTC
>TRBD1|TRBV5-1|TRBJ2-1|-
CASSFSWTGAYNEQFF
TGCGCCAGCAGCTTTAGCTGGACAGGGGCATACAATGAGCAGTTCTTC
>-|TRBV4-3|TRBJ1-6|many
CASSQDWGRNSPLHF
TGCGCCAGCAGCCAAGATTGGGGGAGGAATTCACCCCTCCACTTT
>TRBD2|TRBV3-1|TRBJ2-5|few
CASSLPGLAAETQYF
TGTGCCAGCAGCCTCCCGGGACTAGCGGCGGAGACCCAGTACTTC
>TRBD2|TRBV5-1|TRBJ2-7|many
CASSLTSGGAYEQYF
TGCGCCAGCAGCCTGACTAGCGGGGGGGCTTACGAGCAGTACTTC
>TRBD2|TRBV7-2|TRBJ2-3|-
CASSLDGGGAADTQYF
TGTGCCAGCAGCTTAGATGGCGGGGGGGCCGCAGATACGCAGTATTTT
>TRBD2|TRBV15|TRBJ2-3|-
CATRGAFERGGTDTQYF
TGTGCCACCAGAGGGGCCTTTGAGCGGGGCGGCACAGATACGCAGTATTTT
>-|TRBV6-2/TRBV6-3|TRBJ2-1|few
CASRGEGPNEQFF
TGTGCCAGCAGGGGTGAGGGGCCCAATGAGCAGTTCTTC
>-|TRBV4-2|TRBJ1-3|few
CASSPESASGNTIYF
TGTGCCAGCAGCCCCGAATCGGCCTCTGGAAACACCATATATTTT
>-|TRBV5-1|TRBJ2-4|-
CASSSTVAKNIQYF
TGCGCCAGCAGCTCAACAGTAGCCAAAAACATTCAGTACTTC
>-|TRBV29-1|TRBJ1-1|few
CSVQRTAMNTEAFF
TGCAGCGTTCAAAGGACAGCCATGAACACTGAAGCTTTCTTT